The 31 T cell receptor beta chains presented below share a single source sample, sequenced in a study of CD8+ T cells in alopecia areata. Sequencing used cDNA as its template, made by extracting RNA and reverse transcribing it. Sequenced by immunoSEQ multiplex PCR; TCRdb stores in-frame clones only, minus some. The sample records about 170,000 clones, 58% being singletons. The treatment denotes: oral pan-JAK inhibitor, 5-10 mg twice daily. This specimen consisted of CD4+ T cells sorted from blood, obtained at approximately week 61, from a patient treated with tofacitinib. These receptors all stem from a human donor with alopecia areata.

This sequence joins TRBV5-1 and TRBJ1-2; D ambiguous. Per germline, CDR1 SGHRS and CDR2 YFSETQ. The ends were cut back, 5 bases at V and 5 bases at J, with 7 bases in the middle. The CDR3 length is 11 residues. In DNA, the CDR3 is TGCGCCAGCAGGGATCTATATGGCTACACCTTC. Encoded protein: CASRDLYGYTF.

In DNA form, the CDR3 reads TGTGCCAGCAGGACGAGAGGGGGAAGTAATTCACCCCTCCACTTT. Residues: CASRTRGGSNSPLHF. This chain uses TRBV25-1 with TRBJ1-6; D may be TRBD1 (6 bases). Germline lookup yields CDR1 MGHDK and CDR2 SYGVNS. CDR3 size: 15 residues. V shed 6 bases and J shed 6 bases, with 15 bases lying between them. Supplemented by reference TRBV25-1 and TRBJ1-6, the full variable domain reads EADIYQTPRYLVIGTGKKITLECSQTMGHDKMYWYQQDPGMELHLIHYSYGVNSTEKGDLSSESTVSRIRTEHFPLTLESARPSHTSQYLCASRTRGGSNSPLHFGNGTRLTVT.

This rearrangement joins TRBV6-6 to TRBJ2-5, with unresolved D. Germline CDR1 is MNHNY and CDR2 is SVGAGI (reference sequence). Deletions cut 3 bases from V and 3 bases from J, with 5 bases between. The CDR3 is 12 residues long. CDR3 sequence (DNA): TGTGCCAGCAGTTATGAGGAAGAGACCCAGTACTTC. It codes for CASSYEEETQYF.

This chain uses TRBV19 with TRBJ2-3; D uncertain. V lost 9 bases to trimming and J lost 2 bases, with 6 bases between them. This CDR3 spans 11 amino acids. The V gene's germline CDR1 is LNHDA and CDR2 SQIVND (reference sequence). The DNA of the CDR3 is TGTGCCAGCCAGGACACAGATACGCAGTATTTT. It specifies CASQDTDTQYF.

The sample holds a few counts of this clone. CDR3 sequence (DNA): TGCGCCAGCAGTCAATCGGAGACAGCCCTATGTGGCTACACCTTC. Its protein product is CASSQSETALCGYTF. The V call is TRBV23-1, the J call TRBJ1-2; D possibly corresponds to TRBD1 (5 bases). Being an ORF, TRBV23-1 has a function that is uncertain. V was cut by 0 bases and J by 7 bases, with 15 bases left in between. The CDR3 is 15 amino acids.

This clone showed up just a few times. V gene TRBV9 combines with J gene TRBJ2-6, with D unclear. The CDR3 runs to 15 residues. V lost 4 bases and J lost 1, with 9 bases in between. Germline CDR1 and CDR2: SGDLS and YYNGEE. This chain's CDR3 is CASSPFGSGANVLTF. In nucleotides, the CDR3 is TGTGCCAGCAGCCCTTTTGGGTCTGGGGCCAACGTCCTGACTTTC.

The rearrangement links TRBV2 to TRBJ2-3; no clear D gene. The V end was cut by 6 bases, the J end by 0 bases, with 10 bases between. The CDR3 has 14 amino acids. From germline, CDR1 is SNHLY and CDR2 FYNNEI. CDR3 amino acids: CASRKGLSTDTQYF. For the CDR3, the DNA is TGTGCCAGCAGGAAAGGCCTTAGCACAGATACGCAGTATTTT.

This clone was observed a handful of times. The chain links TRBV29-1 to TRBJ2-3, with D perhaps TRBD1 (6 bases). Trimming stripped 4 bases from V and 0 bases from J, with 8 bases between. From germline, CDR1 is SQVTM and CDR2 ANQGSEA. The CDR3 contains 13 residues. CDR3 region: CSVGTESTDTQYF. CDR3 nucleotide sequence: TGCAGCGTTGGGACAGAGAGCACAGATACGCAGTATTTT.

V usage is TRBV10-3 and J usage is TRBJ1-2; D remains unclear. V lost 6 bases and J 6 bases, leaving 11 bases between the germline ends. CDR3 length equals 12 residues. CDR1 and CDR2 from the germline V gene are ENHRY and SYGVKD. The CDR3: CAIRGSSDGYTF. The CDR3 region has the DNA TGTGCCATCAGGGGTTCCTCCGATGGCTACACCTTC.

The V call is TRBV5-1, the J call TRBJ1-2; tentatively, D is TRBD1 (5 bases). V lost 4 bases and J 2 bases, leaving 6 bases between the germline ends. The CDR3 runs to 12 residues. Germline loops: CDR1 SGHRS, CDR2 YFSETQ. The CDR3 nucleotides are TGCGCCAGCAGCGCAGGGAACTATGGCTACACCTTC. This gives the protein CASSAGNYGYTF.

This sequence joins TRBV14 and TRBJ1-1, with TRBD1 identical over 8 bases. In germline, CDR1 is SGHDN, CDR2 FVKESK. J was trimmed by 0 bases and V by 4 bases; bases with no gene match: 4. This CDR3 contains 15 residues. This CDR3 reads CASSPQQGVNTEAFF. DNA for the CDR3: TGTGCCAGCAGCCCCCAACAGGGGGTGAACACTGAAGCTTTCTTT.

The count of this clone is one. The CDR3: CATSGAAETQYF. In nucleotides, the CDR3 is TGTGCCACCAGCGGGGCTGCGGAGACCCAGTACTTC. The gene calls are TRBV10-3 and TRBJ2-5, with 7 positions matching TRBD2. Germline V gene lookup returns CDR1 ENHRY and CDR2 SYGVKD. The ends lost 10 bases at V and 5 bases at J; junction bases unmatched: 7. The CDR3 has 12 residues.

This clone was observed a handful of times. The V call is TRBV30, the J call TRBJ1-6, with TRBD1 as a possible D gene (6 bases). Germline lookup yields CDR1 GTSNPN and CDR2 SVGIG (reference sequence). The CDR3 sequence is 13 residues long. V was shortened by 2 bases and J by 13 bases, with 15 bases between the two germline ends. In DNA, the CDR3 is TGTGCCTGGAGTTCAGGGGAGGGGGTTCCCCTCCACTTT. Translated: CAWSSGEGVPLHF. Combining the CDR3 with reference TRBV30 and TRBJ1-6 gives the whole variable domain SQTIHQWPATLVQPVGSPLSLECTVEGTSNPNLYWYRQAAGRGLQLLFYSVGIGQISSEVPQNLSASRPQDRQFILSSKKLLLSDSGFYLCAWSSGEGVPLHFGNGTRLTVT.

The rearrangement uses TRBV30 and TRBJ1-1, with D hard to call. This CDR3 contains 13 residues. Looked up from germline, CDR1 is GTSNPN and CDR2 is SVGIG (reference sequence). V was clipped by 1 base and J by 0 bases, with 6 bases between them. The CDR3 coding sequence is TGTGCCTGGAGTGGGCCTTTGAACACTGAAGCTTTCTTT. This encodes CAWSGPLNTEAFF.

The chain couples TRBV25-1 to TRBJ2-6; D not certain. V gave up 4 bases and J gave up 4 bases, with 8 bases separating them. The CDR3 spans 14 residues. Germline CDR1 is MGHDK and CDR2 is SYGVNS. DNA for the CDR3: TGTGCCAGCAGTGGCAGAAGAGGGGCCAACGTCCTGACTTTC. Its protein is CASSGRRGANVLTF.

This clone was picked up a small number of times. The rearrangement links TRBV29-1 to TRBJ2-2; 10 bases map to TRBD1. The CDR3 loop spans 15 amino acids. Germline V gives CDR1 SQVTM, CDR2 ANQGSEA. Trimming cost V 4 bases and J 3 bases; bases outside gene matches: 5. CDR3 in amino acids: CSVGQGAADTGELFF. The CDR3, as DNA: TGCAGCGTTGGACAGGGGGCAGCGGACACCGGGGAGCTGTTTTTT.

The genes are TRBV28 and TRBJ1-2; D uncertain. Trimming left V 1 base short and J 0 bases short, with 9 bases between. From germline, CDR1 is MDHEN and CDR2 SYDVKM. The CDR3 has 15 amino acids. This CDR3 reads CASSLSVSANYGYTF. The CDR3 DNA is TGTGCCAGCAGTTTATCGGTCAGCGCTAACTATGGCTACACCTTC.

The chain carries TRBV7-2 and TRBJ2-7; no reliable D call. The CDR3 covers 13 residues. The germline gives CDR1 SGHTA, CDR2 FQGNSA. The ends were cut back, 5 bases at V and 2 bases at J, with 10 bases in the middle. The CDR3 DNA follows: TGTGCCAGCAGCCCGTATCAGACCTACGAGCAGTACTTC. This translates into CASSPYQTYEQYF. Supplemented by reference TRBV7-2 and TRBJ2-7, the full variable domain reads GAGVSQSPSNKVTEKGKDVELRCDPISGHTALYWYRQSLGQGLEFLIYFQGNSAPDKSGLPSDRFSAERTGGSVSTLTIQRTQQEDSAVYLCASSPYQTYEQYFGPGTRLTVT.

The rearrangement links TRBV25-1 to TRBJ1-2; no reliable D call. The length of the CDR3 is 11 residues. V was cut by 3 bases and J by 7 bases, with 6 bases left in between. In germline, CDR1 is MGHDK, CDR2 SYGVNS. The DNA of the CDR3 is TGTGCCAGCAGTGATACGGGTGGCTACACCTTC. Encoded protein: CASSDTGGYTF.

J is TRBJ1-2 and V is TRBV29-1; weak D call: TRBD1 (6 bases). CDR3 size: 13 residues. The germline V and J ends were trimmed by 1 base and 5 bases, with 11 bases remaining between them. Germline assignment: CDR1 SQVTM and CDR2 ANQGSEA. This CDR3 reads CSVEVWQGYGYTF. For the CDR3, the DNA is TGCAGCGTTGAAGTATGGCAGGGGTATGGCTACACCTTC.

This chain joins TRBV4-2 and TRBJ1-1; D gene ambiguous. With 0 bases removed from V and 6 bases from J, the gap between germline ends came to 11 bases. CDR1 is LGHNA and CDR2 is YNFKEQ in the germline V gene. CDR3 length: 14 amino acids. The CDR3 nucleotides are TGTGCCAGCAGCCAAGATCGTACACCCTCTGAAGCTTTCTTT. Its protein is CASSQDRTPSEAFF.

This clone was observed a handful of times. The V call is TRBV29-1, the J call TRBJ2-3; the D is unclear. CDR3 length: 14 amino acids. Germline V gene lookup returns CDR1 SQVTM and CDR2 ANQGSEA. The V end was cut by 4 bases, the J end by 0 bases, with 11 bases between. This CDR3 is CSVGLGYSTDTQYF. DNA of the CDR3: TGCAGCGTTGGCCTAGGGTATAGCACAGATACGCAGTATTTT.

This clone was detected a few times. V is TRBV10-3 and J is TRBJ1-5; D may be TRBD1 (6 bases). The germline CDR1 and CDR2 sequences are ENHRY and SYGVKD. This CDR3 contains 17 residues. Trimming cost V 0 bases and J 4 bases, with 16 bases left between them. CDR3 DNA sequence: TGTGCCATCAGTGAGTCCTCCGGCCAGGGGCGGAATCAGCCCCAGCATTTT. The encoded protein is CAISESSGQGRNQPQHF.

This clone has only a few counts. This CDR3 is CASSQDRGRVSDEQFF. DNA of the CDR3: TGCGCCAGCAGCCAAGATCGTGGCAGAGTAAGCGATGAGCAGTTCTTC. This chain connects TRBV4-1 to TRBJ2-1, with D unclear. There are 16 residues in the CDR3. The germline CDR1 and CDR2 sequences are MGHRA and YSYEKL. The germline V and J ends were trimmed by 0 bases and 8 bases, with 17 bases remaining between them.

This clone has just a few counts. The chain joins TRBV15 to TRBJ2-3; D could derive from TRBD1 or TRBD2 (6 bases each). Per the germline V gene, CDR1 is LNHNV and CDR2 is YYDKDF (reference sequence). This CDR3 is 15 amino acids long. Trimming removed 1 base from V and 7 bases from J, with 15 bases in between. The DNA of the CDR3 is TGTGCCACCAGCAGAGTGGATACGGGGGCAAATACGCAGTATTTT. It is translated as CATSRVDTGANTQYF.

This clone was recorded a few times. This chain connects TRBV30 to TRBJ2-3, with 8 bases fitting TRBD1. Germline CDR1 and CDR2: GTSNPN and SVGIG (reference sequence). The V and J ends lost 1 base and 1 base, in that order; junction bases with no gene match: 4. The CDR3 totals 15 residues. CDR3 protein: CAWSARGQGTDTQYF. The CDR3 nucleotides are TGTGCCTGGAGTGCCAGGGGACAGGGCACAGATACGCAGTATTTT.

The chain has TRBV7-2 and TRBJ2-3; D gene uncertain. CDR1 and CDR2 (germline): SGHTA, FQGNSA. The CDR3 is made up of 11 amino acids. The V and J ends lost 5 bases and 6 bases respectively, with 6 bases between them. Written as DNA, the CDR3 is TGTGCCAGCAGCGACGGGGATACGCAGTATTTT. Its translation: CASSDGDTQYF.

The V gene is TRBV14, the J gene TRBJ2-2, with a weak D call TRBD1 (5 bases). CDR3 length: 15 amino acids. Germline CDR1 and CDR2: SGHDN and FVKESK. Trimming left V 0 bases short and J 7 bases short, with 12 bases between. CDR3 protein: CASSQDWQGNGELFF. DNA for the CDR3: TGTGCCAGCAGCCAAGATTGGCAGGGTAACGGGGAGCTGTTTTTT. The variable domain in full, with the rest retrieved from reference TRBV14 and TRBJ2-2, is EAGVTQFPSHSVIEKGQTVTLRCDPISGHDNLYWYRRVMGKEIKFLLHFVKESKQDESGMPNNRFLAERTGGTYSTLKVQPAELEDSGVYFCASSQDWQGNGELFFGEGSRLTVL.

The chain has TRBV9 and TRBJ2-3, with D possibly TRBD1 on 7 matching bases. Germline V gene lookup returns CDR1 SGDLS and CDR2 YYNGEE. The CDR3 spans 15 residues. V lost 0 bases and J lost 4, with 12 bases in between. This chain's CDR3 is CASSVGRGPPDTQYF. CDR3 DNA sequence: TGTGCCAGCAGCGTAGGGAGGGGGCCGCCAGATACGCAGTATTTT.

The J gene is TRBJ1-1, the V gene TRBV5-1; D not resolved. CDR3 length: 14 residues. Trimming took 5 bases from V and 11 from J, leaving 22 bases between them. CDR1 is SGHRS, CDR2 YFSETQ, per germline. Here the CDR3 DNA reads TGCGCCAGCAGATCCGGGGTTCAACGCGAGGAGGCTTTCTTT. Its protein product is CASRSGVQREEAFF.

The chain has TRBV29-1 and TRBJ2-7; D is unclear. The V end lost 6 bases, the J end lost 4 bases, and 10 bases lay between the germline ends. This CDR3 comprises 11 residues. Per the germline V gene, CDR1 is SQVTM and CDR2 is ANQGSEA. The chain's CDR3 is CSVASDYEQYF. CDR3 nucleotide sequence: TGCAGCGTAGCTTCAGATTACGAGCAGTACTTC.